This T cell receptor (beta chain) is from a study of blood T cell repertoires in COVID-19. Study overall: T cells, B-cell-depleted T cells, or PBMCs supplied cDNA or gDNA.

Trimming removed 3 bases from V and 2 bases from J; junction bases left unmatched: 10. The germline V gene has CDR1 DFQATT and CDR2 SNEGSKA (reference sequence). The CDR3 is 17 amino acids. Authors' processing steps: Reference gene primer amplification gave nucleated cell count estimates. Assay: immunoSEQ multiplex PCR; the TCRdb copy retains only in-frame clones and omits some. V, J and clone size were drawn from that table, and D and trimming were deduced from the DNA. The sample yields about 200,000 clones, approximately 80% seen once. This receptor was taken from a human donor with acute or convalescent COVID-19. The donor label of this sample is uncertain. Sequencing used peripheral blood. The chain joins TRBV20-1 to TRBJ2-2; 9 bases match TRBD2. The CDR3 here is CSASPPSGRPNTGELFF. In nucleotides, the CDR3 is TGCAGTGCTAGTCCGCCAAGCGGGAGGCCCAACACCGGGGAGCTGTTTTTT.